Following are 7 T cell receptor beta chains from one sample sequenced in a study of T cells after yellow fever vaccination. TCRdb re-analysed the 5' RACE reads in MiXCR, keeping a single row per CDR3 protein. Of 280,000 or so distinct CDR3 sequences detected, 8.7% appear once; the ten largest clones hold approximately 3.3%. The material was CD4+ T cells sorted from PBMCs, obtained 5 days after the yellow fever booster vaccination. The receptor set was obtained from a man between 18 and 29 years old who received the YFV17D yellow fever vaccine.

This clonotype was observed a few times. This sequence joins TRBV3-1 and TRBJ1-3; a weak D match, TRBD1 (5 bases). The V and J ends lost 6 bases and 10 bases respectively, with 22 bases between them. The CDR3 totals 15 residues. Germline CDR1 is LGHDT and CDR2 is YNNKEL (reference sequence). CDR3 region: CASSYSTPRERTIYF. CDR3 nucleotide sequence: TGTGCCAGCAGTTACTCTACCCCCAGGGAACGGACCATATATTTT.

The J gene is TRBJ1-6, the V gene TRBV3-1; D is perhaps TRBD1 (5 bases). Germline CDR1 reads LGHDT; CDR2 reads YNNKEL (reference sequence). The CDR3 consists of 15 residues. V was cut by 4 bases and J by 10 bases, with 17 bases left in between. The CDR3 reads CASSRQTHRGSPLHF. CDR3 sequence (DNA): TGTGCCAGCAGCCGCCAAACCCATCGGGGGTCACCCCTCCACTTT.

V gene TRBV29-1 combines with J gene TRBJ2-1, with D perhaps TRBD2 (5 bases). Germline V gene data show CDR1 as SQVTM and CDR2 as ANQGSEA. V lost 4 bases, J lost 0 bases, and 7 bases lay in between. The length of the CDR3 is 13 residues. The CDR3 nucleotides read TGCAGCGTTGTAGGGAGCTCCTACAATGAGCAGTTCTTC. Its translation: CSVVGSSYNEQFF.

This clonotype was detected only a few times. The chain uses TRBV6-5 and TRBJ1-3, with D maybe TRBD1 (5 bases). Germline values: CDR1 MNHEY, CDR2 SVGAGI. The length of the CDR3 is 16 residues. Trimming cost V 0 bases and J 4 bases, with 13 bases left between them. The CDR3 protein is CASSYSIRGWGNTIYF. CDR3 in DNA: TGTGCCAGCAGTTACTCGATTCGGGGCTGGGGAAACACCATATATTTT.

This clonotype has a handful of counts. The J gene is TRBJ1-3, the V gene TRBV9; TRBD1 might be the D (5 bases). The ends were cut back, 3 bases at V and 2 bases at J, with 9 bases in the middle. This CDR3 is 14 amino acids long. CDR1 SGDLS and CDR2 YYNGEE come from the germline V gene. The CDR3 coding sequence is TGTGCCAGCAGCGAGCCGGACACTGGAAACACCATATATTTT. Its translation: CASSEPDTGNTIYF.

This clonotype was seen more than once but under ten times. DNA for the CDR3: TGCAGTGCTAGTCCTGGCGGGTTATACAATGAGCAGTTCTTC. Its protein is CSASPGGLYNEQFF. V gene TRBV20-1 combines with J gene TRBJ2-1, with D possibly TRBD2 on 5 matching bases. Germline V gene sequence: CDR1 DFQATT, CDR2 SNEGSKA (reference sequence). V lost 3 bases, J lost 4 bases, and 13 bases lay in between. The CDR3 loop spans 14 amino acids.

In this sample, this clonotype turned up a few times. The CDR3 loop reads CASSYGTAQDTEAFF. The CDR3 DNA follows: TGCGCCAGCAGCTATGGGACCGCCCAGGACACTGAAGCTTTCTTT. J is TRBJ1-1 and V is TRBV5-1; perhaps TRBD1 as D (5 bases). The CDR3 consists of 15 residues. CDR1 is SGHRS, CDR2 YFSETQ, per germline. V lost 3 bases to trimming and J lost 3 bases, with 15 bases between them.